The clone carrying this T cell receptor beta chain was found a few times. What it recognizes is unknown. The V and J ends lost 2 bases and 9 bases, in that order; junction bases with no gene match: 8. Looked up from germline, CDR1 is MDHEN and CDR2 is SYDVKM. The CDR3 totals 16 residues. This sample stems from a study of beta chain features in type 1 diabetes. Study summary: All samples together contributed 90 million to 130 million sorted cells for examination. Whole-study results and caveats: Among patients, naive, central memory and Treg TCRB repertoires appeared more similar than among healthy donors. Shortening that was moderate but significant affected the TCRB CDR3s of Type 1 diabetes patients in all four CD4+ subsets.

Sequenced material consisted of expressed TCRB transcripts (all of the isolated RNA was reverse transcribed). TCRdb's table, derived via immunoSEQ multiplex PCR, lists solely in-frame clones and lacks some. The repertoire includes approximately 280,000 clones, 15% of them detected once, and about 0.014% sits in the top ten. V gene TRBV28 combines with J gene TRBJ2-7; 15 bases line up with TRBD2. The TCR was taken from a man younger than 30 with type 1 diabetes. Sequencing was carried out using naive CD4+ T cells from blood. CDR3 DNA: TGTGCCAGCAGTTTAGGAGGACTAGCGGGAGGGTTTCGGCAGTACTTC. It specifies CASSLGGLAGGFRQYF.